Included here is one T cell receptor beta chain sequence, with context. This sample was taken from a study of blood T cell repertoires in COVID-19. For the study at large: From the United States, Italy and Spain came samples of acute and convalescent COVID-19.

The table came from immunoSEQ multiplex PCR; TCRdb's copy has only in-frame clones and leaves some out. This sample has fewer than 150,000 clones, with over 75% found just once. The clonotype comes from a man between 50 and 59 years old with acute or convalescent COVID-19. The specimen sequenced was peripheral blood.

The CDR3 here is CSATIERQYF. CDR3 DNA: TGCAGTGCTACTATAGAGAGACAGTACTTC. V usage is TRBV20-1 and J usage is TRBJ2-7; D is unresolved. The CDR3 contains 10 residues. Germline CDR1 is DFQATT and CDR2 is SNEGSKA (reference sequence). Trimming left V 4 bases short and J 10 bases short, with 11 bases between.